The 8 T cell receptor beta chains presented below share a single source sample, sequenced in a study of blood T cell repertoires in COVID-19. Profiling relied on immunoSEQ multiplex PCR, and the TCRdb table lists in-frame clones only, not all of them. The sample shows 100,000 to 150,000 clones, 65% to 85% of them seen only once. Sequenced input: peripheral blood. These receptors were taken from an elderly man with active or convalescent COVID-19.

The rearrangement links TRBV4-3 to TRBJ1-2; 8 bases agree with TRBD1. The CDR3 runs 16 residues. With V trimmed by 3 bases and J by 2 bases, 8 bases remained unmatched. Germline V lookup: CDR1 LGHNA, CDR2 YSLEER. The CDR3 bases are TGCGCCAGCAGCCATAGCCCGGGACAGGCCAACTATGGCTACACCTTC. Translation: CASSHSPGQANYGYTF.

This chain's CDR3 is CASRGTGFVNEQFF. As DNA, the CDR3 is TGTGCCAGCAGGGGGACAGGGTTTGTCAATGAGCAGTTCTTC. The chain has TRBV25-1 and TRBJ2-1; 9 bases line up with TRBD1. This CDR3 contains 14 residues. The V gene's germline CDR1 is MGHDK and CDR2 SYGVNS. V was clipped by 6 bases and J by 6 bases; unmatched bases: 6.

The chain joins TRBV3-1 (or the pseudogene TRBV3-2) to TRBJ2-3; 10 nucleotides line up with TRBD2. V shed 4 bases and J 4 bases; nucleotides not matched to a gene: 14. The CDR3 covers 18 residues. Germline V gene data show CDR1 as LGHDT and CDR2 as YNNKEL (reference sequence). The CDR3 nucleotides are TGTGCCAGCAGCCTTTTAGGAACCAGCGGGGGGGCCCCAGATACGCAGTATTTT. Translating it yields CASSLLGTSGGAPDTQYF.

This chain connects TRBV27 to TRBJ1-6; D gene ambiguous. The germline V gene encodes CDR1 MNHEY and CDR2 SMNVEV (reference sequence). This CDR3 has 11 residues. V shed 5 bases and J shed 9 bases, with 5 bases lying between them. The CDR3 sequence is CASSGRSPLHF. For the CDR3, the DNA is TGTGCCAGCAGTGGGCGTTCACCCCTCCACTTT.

This clone was detected ten times or more. V and J are TRBV6-4 and TRBJ2-3; possibly TRBD2 for D (7 bases). The CDR3 is 16 amino acids. Germline V gene data show CDR1 as MRHNA and CDR2 as SNTAGT. V was clipped by 0 bases and J by 3 bases, with 13 bases between them. The CDR3 is CASSDSGRGQTDTQYF. CDR3 bases: TGTGCCAGCAGTGACTCTGGGCGGGGGCAGACAGATACGCAGTATTTT.

The chain has TRBV7-2 and TRBJ2-1, with a tentative D call TRBD2 (6 bases). Germline assignment: CDR1 SGHTA and CDR2 FQGNSA. The V end lost 7 bases, the J end lost 6 bases, and 16 bases lay between the germline ends. The CDR3 runs 14 residues. The CDR3 nucleotides read TGTGCCAGCACACCCCTTGCTAGCGCCAATGAGCAGTTCTTC. This translates into CASTPLASANEQFF.

The chain uses TRBV5-1 and TRBJ1-3; 9 bases map to TRBD1. The germline V gene encodes CDR1 SGHRS and CDR2 YFSETQ. The CDR3 totals 17 residues. Trimming took 2 bases from V and 1 from J; bases not matched to a gene: 7. The DNA of the CDR3 is TGCGCCAGCAGCTTCCGGACAGGGGCAGAATCTGGAAACACCATATATTTT. Protein sequence: CASSFRTGAESGNTIYF.

This clone showed up just once. The chain uses TRBV5-6 and TRBJ2-1; D is unclear. Germline V gene data show CDR1 as SGHDT and CDR2 as YYEEEE. Between the trimmed V and J ends, which lost 1 base and 9 bases, there was a span of 5 bases. This CDR3 is built from 11 residues. The DNA for the CDR3 is TGTGCCAGCAGCTTGCACGGTGAGCAGTTCTTC. Encoded protein: CASSLHGEQFF.